This entry concerns a single T cell receptor (beta chain). Its specificity is not known. Assay runs were performed at deep level. Clones were sequenced by immunoSEQ multiplex PCR, and TCRdb holds only the in-frame ones, with some missing. The sample consists of some 2,500,000 clones, 80% to 95% of them appearing once. This sample is drawn from a study of shared clonotypes between healthy human individuals. The CDR3 runs 12 residues. Germline CDR1 reads MNHEY; CDR2 reads SMNVEV (reference sequence). V was cut by 8 bases and J by 3 bases, with 10 bases left in between. Every donor was a Caucasian adult from Nashville, Tennessee. General observations from the study: Limitation of the genetic and exposure-history diversity represented came from the few donors. Tissue TCR repertoires likely differ from these blood-only repertoires.

This chain uses TRBV27 with TRBJ1-1; D is ambiguous. Sequenced sample: naive CD4+ T cells from PBMCs. Subset indicated: CD45RA+ positively selected. The TCR sequence derives from a man between 18 and 29 years old in good health. Some clones in this sample may be carry-over from other donors' samples. The CDR3 DNA sequence: TGTGCCAGCGGAACCGGGCACACTGAAGCTTTCTTT. Protein: CASGTGHTEAFF.